The sequence of this TCR beta chain was determined in a study of cytotoxic CD8 clonotypes in ibrutinib-treated CLL. Findings of the study overall: There were few public clonotypes, and on treatment they contracted or stayed stable. Patients with sustained remission and those progressing were sampled at differing times.

J lost 0 bases, V lost 5 bases, and 3 bases had no gene match. The CDR3 consists of 14 residues. Germline V gives CDR1 GTSNPN, CDR2 SVGIG (reference sequence). As concerns this clone: The antigen is unknown.

The protocol was immunoSEQ multiplex PCR, while the TCRdb copy is restricted to in-frame clones and leaves out a portion. Altogether under 75,000 clones are present, approximately 71% being singletons, with the ten largest covering about 39%. This receptor was taken from a human donor with chronic lymphocytic leukemia. The sequencing used PBMCs, collected after 12 months of ibrutinib treatment. The V and J genes are TRBV30 and TRBJ2-1; TRBD1 matches at 8 bases. The CDR3 loop is CAWDTGGSYNEQFF. The CDR3 DNA follows: TGTGCCTGGGACACAGGGGGCTCCTACAATGAGCAGTTCTTC.